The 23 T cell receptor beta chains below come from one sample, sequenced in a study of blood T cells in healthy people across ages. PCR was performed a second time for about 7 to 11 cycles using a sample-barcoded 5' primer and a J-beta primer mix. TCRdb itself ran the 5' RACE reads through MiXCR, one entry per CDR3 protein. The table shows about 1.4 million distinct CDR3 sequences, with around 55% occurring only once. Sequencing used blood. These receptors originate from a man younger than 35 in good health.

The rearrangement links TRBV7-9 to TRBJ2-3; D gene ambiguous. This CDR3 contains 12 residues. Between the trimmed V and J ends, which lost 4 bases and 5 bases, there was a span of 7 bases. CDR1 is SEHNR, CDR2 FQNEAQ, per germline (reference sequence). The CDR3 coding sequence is TGTGCCAGCAGCTCCCTCATAGATACGCAGTATTTT. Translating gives CASSSLIDTQYF.

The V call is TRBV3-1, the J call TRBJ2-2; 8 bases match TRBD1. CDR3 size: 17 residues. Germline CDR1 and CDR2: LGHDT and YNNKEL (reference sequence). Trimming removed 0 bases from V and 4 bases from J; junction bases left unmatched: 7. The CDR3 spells CASSQDAGGLFTGELFF. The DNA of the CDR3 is TGTGCCAGCAGCCAAGATGCAGGGGGCCTGTTCACCGGGGAGCTGTTTTTT.

The CDR3 loop reads CASSQASSYGYTF. The DNA for the CDR3 is TGTGCCAGCAGCCAAGCGAGTTCGTATGGCTACACCTTC. The rearrangement links TRBV4-2 to TRBJ1-2; D not certain. The germline V gene has CDR1 LGHNA and CDR2 YNFKEQ. V was pared by 1 base and J by 5 bases, with 8 bases between. This CDR3 has 13 amino acids.

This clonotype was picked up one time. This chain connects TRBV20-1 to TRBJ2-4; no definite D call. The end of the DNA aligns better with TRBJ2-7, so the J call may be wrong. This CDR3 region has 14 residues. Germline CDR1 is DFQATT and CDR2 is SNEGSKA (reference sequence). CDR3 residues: CSATRAGSGDEQYF. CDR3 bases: TGCAGTGCTACAAGGGCAGGATCCGGAGACGAGCAGTACTTC.

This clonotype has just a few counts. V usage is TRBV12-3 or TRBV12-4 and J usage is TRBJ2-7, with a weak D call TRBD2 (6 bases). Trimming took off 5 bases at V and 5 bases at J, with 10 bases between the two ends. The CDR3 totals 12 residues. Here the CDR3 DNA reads TGTGCCAGCAGTCCCCGCGGGAACGAGCAGTACTTC. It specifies CASSPRGNEQYF.

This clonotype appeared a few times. In DNA, the CDR3 is TGCAGTGCCTACCGGTTAGCCAAAAACATTCAGTACTTC. This gives the protein CSAYRLAKNIQYF. The V and J genes are TRBV20-1 and TRBJ2-4; D is undetermined. From germline, CDR1 is DFQATT and CDR2 SNEGSKA (reference sequence). The CDR3 has 13 residues. V dropped 6 bases and J dropped 0 bases, with 9 bases sitting between them.

This chain's CDR3 is CASSPNPGPGQHEQYF. CDR3 sequence (DNA): TGCGCCAGCAGCCCAAATCCAGGGCCGGGGCAACACGAGCAGTACTTC. J is TRBJ2-4 and V is TRBV5-1; D possibly uses TRBD1 or TRBD2 (5 bases each). The J call may not be correct, given that the DNA end is closer to TRBJ2-7. This CDR3 has 16 residues. Germline CDR1 is SGHRS and CDR2 is YFSETQ.

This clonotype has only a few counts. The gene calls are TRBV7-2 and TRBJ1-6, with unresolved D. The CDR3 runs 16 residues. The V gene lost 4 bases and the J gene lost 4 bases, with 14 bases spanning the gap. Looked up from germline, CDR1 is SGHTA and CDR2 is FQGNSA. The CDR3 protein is CASSSPGGKYNSPLHF. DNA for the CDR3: TGTGCCAGCAGCTCCCCTGGTGGCAAATATAATTCACCCCTCCACTTT.

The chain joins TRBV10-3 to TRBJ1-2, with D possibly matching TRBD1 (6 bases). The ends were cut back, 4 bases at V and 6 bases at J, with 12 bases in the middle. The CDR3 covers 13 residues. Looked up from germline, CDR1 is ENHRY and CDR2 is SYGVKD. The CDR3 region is CAISGPGVDGYTF. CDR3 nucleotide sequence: TGTGCCATCAGTGGGCCAGGGGTAGATGGCTACACCTTC.

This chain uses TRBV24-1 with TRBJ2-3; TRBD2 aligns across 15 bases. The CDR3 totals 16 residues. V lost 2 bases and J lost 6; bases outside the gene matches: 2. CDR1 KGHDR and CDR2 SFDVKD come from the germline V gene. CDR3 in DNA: TGTGCCACCAGTGATTGGACTAGCGGGGGGGCGGATACGCAGTATTTT. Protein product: CATSDWTSGGADTQYF.

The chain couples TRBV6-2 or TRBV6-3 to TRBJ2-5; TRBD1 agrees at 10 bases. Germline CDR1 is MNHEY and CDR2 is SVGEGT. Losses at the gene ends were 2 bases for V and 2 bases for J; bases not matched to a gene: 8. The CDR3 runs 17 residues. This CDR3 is CASSYQATGGLQETQYF. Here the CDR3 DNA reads TGTGCCAGCAGTTACCAAGCGACAGGGGGCCTACAAGAGACCCAGTACTTC.

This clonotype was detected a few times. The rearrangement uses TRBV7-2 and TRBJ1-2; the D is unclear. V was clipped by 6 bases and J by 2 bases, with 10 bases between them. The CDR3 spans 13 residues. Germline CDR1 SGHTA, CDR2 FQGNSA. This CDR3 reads CASSFGENYGYTF. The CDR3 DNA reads TGTGCCAGCAGTTTTGGGGAGAACTATGGCTACACCTTC.

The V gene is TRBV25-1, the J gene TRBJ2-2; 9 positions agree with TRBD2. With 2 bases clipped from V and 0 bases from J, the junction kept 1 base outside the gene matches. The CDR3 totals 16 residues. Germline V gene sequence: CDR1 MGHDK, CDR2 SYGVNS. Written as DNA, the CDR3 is TGTGCCAGCAGTGAACTAGCGGGGTCGAACACCGGGGAGCTGTTTTTT. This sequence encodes CASSELAGSNTGELFF.

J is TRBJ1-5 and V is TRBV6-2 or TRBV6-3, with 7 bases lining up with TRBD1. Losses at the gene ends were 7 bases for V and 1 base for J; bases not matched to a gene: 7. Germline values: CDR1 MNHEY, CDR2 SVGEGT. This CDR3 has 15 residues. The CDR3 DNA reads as TGTGCCAGCACCCGACAGGGAGGGAGCAATCAGCCCCAGCATTTT. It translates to CASTRQGGSNQPQHF.

CDR3 residues: CASSVGTSGGLVGYEQYF. The CDR3 bases are TGTGCCAGCAGCGTAGGGACTAGCGGGGGCCTGGTCGGCTACGAGCAGTACTTC. The rearrangement uses TRBV9 and TRBJ2-7; TRBD2 agrees at 13 bases. The CDR3 totals 18 residues. With 0 bases clipped from V and 3 bases from J, the junction kept 9 bases outside the gene matches. Germline CDR1 SGDLS, CDR2 YYNGEE.

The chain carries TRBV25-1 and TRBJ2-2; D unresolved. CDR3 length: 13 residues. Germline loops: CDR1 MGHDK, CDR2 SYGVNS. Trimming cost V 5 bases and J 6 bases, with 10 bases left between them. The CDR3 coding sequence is TGTGCCAGCAGTCTATCCTGGGCCGGGGAGCTGTTTTTT. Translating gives CASSLSWAGELFF.

CDR3 in amino acids: CASSADSGNSPLHF. The CDR3 nucleotides are TGTGCCAGCAGTGCCGATTCAGGAAATTCACCCCTCCACTTT. The chain has TRBV2 and TRBJ1-6; no firm D call. Trimming stripped 4 bases from V and 7 bases from J, with 11 bases between. Germline lookup yields CDR1 SNHLY and CDR2 FYNNEI. The CDR3 is 14 residues long.

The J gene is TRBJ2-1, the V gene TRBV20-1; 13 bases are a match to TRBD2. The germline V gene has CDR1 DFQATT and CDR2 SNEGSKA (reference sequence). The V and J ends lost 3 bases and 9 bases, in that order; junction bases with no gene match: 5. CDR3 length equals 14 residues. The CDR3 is CSASALAGGREQFF. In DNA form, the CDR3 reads TGCAGTGCTAGCGCACTAGCGGGGGGGCGTGAGCAGTTCTTC.

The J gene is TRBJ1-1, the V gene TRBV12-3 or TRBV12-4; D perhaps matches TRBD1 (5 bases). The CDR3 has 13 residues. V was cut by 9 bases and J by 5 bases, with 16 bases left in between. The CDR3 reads CASKDRYRTEAFF. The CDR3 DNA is TGTGCCAGTAAAGACAGATACAGGACTGAAGCTTTCTTT.

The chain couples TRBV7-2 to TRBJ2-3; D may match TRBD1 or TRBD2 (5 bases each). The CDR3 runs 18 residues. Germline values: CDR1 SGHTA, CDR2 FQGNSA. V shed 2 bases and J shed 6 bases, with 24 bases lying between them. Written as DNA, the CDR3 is TGTGCCAGCAGCTTAATGCCCCCCGGGACGTACCCGGGCGATACGCAGTATTTT. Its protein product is CASSLMPPGTYPGDTQYF.

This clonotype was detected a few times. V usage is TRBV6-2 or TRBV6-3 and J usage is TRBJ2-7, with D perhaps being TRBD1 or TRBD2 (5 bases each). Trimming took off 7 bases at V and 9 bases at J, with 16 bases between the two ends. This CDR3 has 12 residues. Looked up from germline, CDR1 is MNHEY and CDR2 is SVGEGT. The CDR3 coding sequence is TGTGCCAGCACAGGGACGCTCGGATGGCAGTACTTC. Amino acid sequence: CASTGTLGWQYF.

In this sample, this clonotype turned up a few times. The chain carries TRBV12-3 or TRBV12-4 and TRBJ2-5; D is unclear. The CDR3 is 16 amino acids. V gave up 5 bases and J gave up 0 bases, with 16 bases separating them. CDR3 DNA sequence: TGTGCCAGCAGTCCTAATCAAGGAAATAACCAAGAGACCCAGTACTTC. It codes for CASSPNQGNNQETQYF.

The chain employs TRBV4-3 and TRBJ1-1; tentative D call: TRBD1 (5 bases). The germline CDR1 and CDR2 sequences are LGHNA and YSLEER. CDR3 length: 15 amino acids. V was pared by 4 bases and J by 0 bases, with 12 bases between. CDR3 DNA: TGCGCCAGCAGCCCCGAAAAGGGGTTGAACACTGAAGCTTTCTTT. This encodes CASSPEKGLNTEAFF.